This TCR beta chain was identified in a study of blood T cells in healthy people across ages. Study overall: Template switching picked up about one barcoded beta molecule for each two T cells. Findings of the study overall: Fewer expanded clones and more diversity marked long-lived versus aged donors.

A second PCR, run for roughly 7 to 11 cycles, used a sample-barcoded 5' primer plus a J-beta primer mix. Every sample produced at least 2.5 million CDR3-containing paired-end reads. Each CDR3 protein gets one entry after TCRdb re-called the 5' RACE reads with MiXCR. The sample yields some 1.6 million distinct CDR3 sequences, around 35% seen once. Donation came from healthy Caucasian individuals in Russia who were aged about 6 to 95. The CDR3 runs 15 residues. The V gene's germline CDR1 is MNHNS and CDR2 SASEGT. Losses at the gene ends were 3 bases for V and 0 bases for J; bases not matched to a gene: 5. Worth noting for this clonotype: Its antigen is undetermined.

Sequenced: blood. The receptor was derived from a woman aged 25-40 years in good health. The rearrangement uses TRBV6-1 and TRBJ2-7; 7 bases agree with TRBD1. The CDR3 loop reads CASSDQGDSSYEQYF. CDR3 DNA: TGTGCCAGCAGTGACCAGGGGGACAGCTCCTACGAGCAGTACTTC.